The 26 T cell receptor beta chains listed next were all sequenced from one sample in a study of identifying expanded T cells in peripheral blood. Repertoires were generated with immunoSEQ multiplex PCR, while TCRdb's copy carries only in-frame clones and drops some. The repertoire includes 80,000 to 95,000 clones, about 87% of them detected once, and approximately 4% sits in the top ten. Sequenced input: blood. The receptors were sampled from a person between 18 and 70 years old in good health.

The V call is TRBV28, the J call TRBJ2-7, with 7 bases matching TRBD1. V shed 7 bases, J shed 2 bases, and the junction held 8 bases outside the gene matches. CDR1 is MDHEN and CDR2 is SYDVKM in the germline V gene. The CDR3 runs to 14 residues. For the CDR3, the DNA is TGTGCCAGCACCCCGTGGGACAGTACCTACGAGCAGTACTTC. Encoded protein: CASTPWDSTYEQYF.

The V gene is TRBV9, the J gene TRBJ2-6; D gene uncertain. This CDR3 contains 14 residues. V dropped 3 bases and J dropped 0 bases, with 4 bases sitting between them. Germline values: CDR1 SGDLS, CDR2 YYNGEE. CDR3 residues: CASSASSGANVLTF. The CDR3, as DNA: TGTGCCAGCAGCGCCAGCTCTGGGGCCAACGTCCTGACTTTC.

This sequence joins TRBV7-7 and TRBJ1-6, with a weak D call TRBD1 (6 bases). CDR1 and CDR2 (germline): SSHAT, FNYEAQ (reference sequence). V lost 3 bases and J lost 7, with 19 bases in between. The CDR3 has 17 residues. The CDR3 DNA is TGTGCCAGCAGCTTGGCGTTCAGGGGATCAGGAAATTCACCCCTCCACTTT. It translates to CASSLAFRGSGNSPLHF.

For the CDR3, the DNA is TGTGCCAGCAGAGGGACAGGGGCAAACACCATATATTTT. This encodes CASRGTGANTIYF. This chain uses TRBV6-1 with TRBJ1-3; TRBD1 matches at 10 bases. The CDR3 is 13 amino acids. V trimming: 6 bases; J trimming: 6 bases; junction bases outside the gene matches: 2. Germline CDR1 and CDR2: MNHNS and SASEGT.

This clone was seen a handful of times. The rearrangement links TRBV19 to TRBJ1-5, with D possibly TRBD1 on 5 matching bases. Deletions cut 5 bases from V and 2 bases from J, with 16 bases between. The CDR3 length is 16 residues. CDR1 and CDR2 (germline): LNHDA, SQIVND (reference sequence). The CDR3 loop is CASSPGPFGGNQPQHF. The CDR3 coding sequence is TGTGCCAGTAGTCCGGGACCCTTTGGGGGCAATCAGCCCCAGCATTTT.

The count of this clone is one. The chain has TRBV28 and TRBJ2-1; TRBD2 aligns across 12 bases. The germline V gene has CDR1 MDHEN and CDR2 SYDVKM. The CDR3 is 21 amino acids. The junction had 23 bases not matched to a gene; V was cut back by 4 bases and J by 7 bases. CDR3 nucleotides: TGTGCCAGCAGTTCCAGCCACCGCACCGGGTTGACTAGCGGGAGAAGTAATGAGCAGTTCTTC. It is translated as CASSSSHRTGLTSGRSNEQFF.

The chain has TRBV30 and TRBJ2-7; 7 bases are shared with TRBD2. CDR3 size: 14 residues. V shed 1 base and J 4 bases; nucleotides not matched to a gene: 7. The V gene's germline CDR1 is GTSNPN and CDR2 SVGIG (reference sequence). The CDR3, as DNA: TGTGCCTGGAGTGGGGGCGGGAGTCGGTACGAGCAGTACTTC. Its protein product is CAWSGGGSRYEQYF.

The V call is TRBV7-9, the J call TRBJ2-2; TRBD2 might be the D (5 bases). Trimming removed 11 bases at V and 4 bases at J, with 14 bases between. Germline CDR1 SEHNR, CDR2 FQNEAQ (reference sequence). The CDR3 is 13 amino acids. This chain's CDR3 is CAGSASGTGELFF. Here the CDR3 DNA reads TGTGCCGGTAGCGCTTCGGGCACCGGGGAGCTGTTTTTT.

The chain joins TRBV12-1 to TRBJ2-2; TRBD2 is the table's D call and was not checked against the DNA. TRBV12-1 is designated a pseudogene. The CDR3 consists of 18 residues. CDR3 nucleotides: TGTGCCAGCTGGGGAGGGCGGCGGGAGGGCCCGAACACCGGGGAGCTGTTTTTT. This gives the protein CASWGGRREGPNTGELFF.

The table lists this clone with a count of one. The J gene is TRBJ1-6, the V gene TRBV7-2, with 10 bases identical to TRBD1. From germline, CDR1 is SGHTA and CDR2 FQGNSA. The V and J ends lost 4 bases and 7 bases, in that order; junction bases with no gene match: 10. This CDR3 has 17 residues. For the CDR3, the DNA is TGTGCCAGCAGCTCTGACTCCGGGACAGGGGCGAATTCACCCCTCCACTTT. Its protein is CASSSDSGTGANSPLHF.

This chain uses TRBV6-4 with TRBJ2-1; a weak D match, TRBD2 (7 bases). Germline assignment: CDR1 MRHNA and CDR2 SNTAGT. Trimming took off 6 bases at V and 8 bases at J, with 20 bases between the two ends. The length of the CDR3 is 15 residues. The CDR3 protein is CASRAGRGFMDEQFF. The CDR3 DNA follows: TGTGCCAGCAGGGCAGGGAGGGGGTTTATGGATGAGCAGTTCTTC.

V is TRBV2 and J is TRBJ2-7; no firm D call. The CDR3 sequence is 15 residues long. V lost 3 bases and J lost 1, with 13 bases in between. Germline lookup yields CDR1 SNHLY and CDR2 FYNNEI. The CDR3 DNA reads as TGTGCCAGCAGTGATGGCGCAGCAGGATCCTACGAGCAGTACTTC. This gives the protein CASSDGAAGSYEQYF.

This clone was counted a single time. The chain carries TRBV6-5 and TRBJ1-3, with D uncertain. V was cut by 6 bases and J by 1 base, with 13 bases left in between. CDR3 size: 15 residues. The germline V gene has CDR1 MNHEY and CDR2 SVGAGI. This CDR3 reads CASRRTLGSGNTIYF. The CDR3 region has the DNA TGTGCCAGCAGACGAACGTTGGGGTCTGGAAACACCATATATTTT.

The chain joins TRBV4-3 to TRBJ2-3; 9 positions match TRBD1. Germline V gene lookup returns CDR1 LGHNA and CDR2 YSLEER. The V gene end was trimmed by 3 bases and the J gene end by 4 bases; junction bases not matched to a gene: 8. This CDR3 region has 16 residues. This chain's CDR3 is CASSQTGGVPPDTQYF. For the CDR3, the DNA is TGCGCCAGCAGCCAGACAGGGGGGGTCCCCCCAGATACGCAGTATTTT.

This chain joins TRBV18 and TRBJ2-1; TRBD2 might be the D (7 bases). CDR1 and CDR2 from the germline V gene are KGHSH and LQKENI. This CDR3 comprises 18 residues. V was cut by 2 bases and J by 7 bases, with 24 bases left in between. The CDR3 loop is CASSPVGGRRLALNEQFF. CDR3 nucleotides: TGTGCCAGCTCACCAGTGGGGGGGCGGCGACTAGCATTAAATGAGCAGTTCTTC.

CDR3: CASSLGGLAGHEQFF. CDR3 bases: TGTGCCAGCAGCCTAGGTGGACTAGCGGGACATGAGCAGTTCTTC. This rearrangement joins TRBV7-9 to TRBJ2-1; 12 nucleotides match TRBD2. V shed 5 bases and J 8 bases; nucleotides not matched to a gene: 7. Germline V lookup: CDR1 SEHNR, CDR2 FQNEAQ (reference sequence). CDR3 length equals 15 residues. Complete variable domain (other parts from reference TRBV7-9 and TRBJ2-1): DTGVSQNPRHKITKRGQNVTFRCDPISEHNRLYWYRQTLGQGPEFLTYFQNEAQLEKSRLLSDRFSAERPKGSFSTLEIQRTEQGDSAMYLCASSLGGLAGHEQFFGPGTRLTVL.

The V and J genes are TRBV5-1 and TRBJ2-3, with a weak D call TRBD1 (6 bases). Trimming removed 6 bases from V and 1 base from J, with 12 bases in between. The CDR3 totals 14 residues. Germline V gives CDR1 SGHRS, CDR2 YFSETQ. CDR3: CASTTGIGTDTQYF. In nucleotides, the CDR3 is TGCGCCAGCACAACAGGGATAGGCACAGATACGCAGTATTTT. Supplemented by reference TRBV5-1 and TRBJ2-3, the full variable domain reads KAGVTQTPRYLIKTRGQQVTLSCSPISGHRSVSWYQQTPGQGLQFLFEYFSETQRNKGNFPGRFSGRQFSNSRSEMNVSTLELGDSALYLCASTTGIGTDTQYFGPGTRLTVL.

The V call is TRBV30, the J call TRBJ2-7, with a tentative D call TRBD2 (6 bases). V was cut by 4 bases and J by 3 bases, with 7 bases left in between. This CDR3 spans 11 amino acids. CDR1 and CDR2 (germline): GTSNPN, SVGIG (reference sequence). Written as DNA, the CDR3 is TGTGCCTGGAATAGCGGCTACGAGCAGTACTTC. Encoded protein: CAWNSGYEQYF.

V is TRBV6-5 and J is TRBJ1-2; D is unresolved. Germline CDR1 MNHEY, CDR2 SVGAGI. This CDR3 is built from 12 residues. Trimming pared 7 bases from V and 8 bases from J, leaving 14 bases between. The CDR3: CASITAFGGYTF. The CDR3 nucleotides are TGTGCCAGCATAACAGCATTCGGGGGCTACACCTTC.

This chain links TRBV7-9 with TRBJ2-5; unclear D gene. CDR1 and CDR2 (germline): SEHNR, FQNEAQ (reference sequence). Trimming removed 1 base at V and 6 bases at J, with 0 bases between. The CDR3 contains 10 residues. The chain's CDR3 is CASSLETQYF. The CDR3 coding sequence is TGTGCCAGCAGCTTAGAGACCCAGTACTTC.

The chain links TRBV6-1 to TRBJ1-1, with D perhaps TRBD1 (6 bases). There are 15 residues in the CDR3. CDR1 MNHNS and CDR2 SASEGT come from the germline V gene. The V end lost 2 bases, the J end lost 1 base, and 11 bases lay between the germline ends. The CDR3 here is CASSEMYRANTEAFF. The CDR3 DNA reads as TGTGCCAGCAGTGAAATGTACAGGGCGAACACTGAAGCTTTCTTT.

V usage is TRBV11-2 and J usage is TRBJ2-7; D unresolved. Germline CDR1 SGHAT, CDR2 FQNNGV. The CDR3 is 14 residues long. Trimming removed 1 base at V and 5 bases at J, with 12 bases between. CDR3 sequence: CASSLALGLHEQYF. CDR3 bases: TGTGCCAGCAGCTTAGCCCTGGGGTTACACGAGCAGTACTTC.

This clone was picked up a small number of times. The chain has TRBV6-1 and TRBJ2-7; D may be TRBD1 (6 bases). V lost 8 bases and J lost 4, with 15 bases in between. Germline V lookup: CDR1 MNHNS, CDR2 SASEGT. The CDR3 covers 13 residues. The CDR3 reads CASGPGQYYEQYF. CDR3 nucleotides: TGTGCCAGCGGCCCGGGACAATATTACGAGCAGTACTTC.

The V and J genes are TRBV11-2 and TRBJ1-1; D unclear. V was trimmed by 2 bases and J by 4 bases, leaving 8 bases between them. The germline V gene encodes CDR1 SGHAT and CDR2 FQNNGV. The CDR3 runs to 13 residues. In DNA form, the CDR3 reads TGTGCCAGCAGCTTAACGGACGCCACTGAAGCTTTCTTT. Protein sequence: CASSLTDATEAFF.

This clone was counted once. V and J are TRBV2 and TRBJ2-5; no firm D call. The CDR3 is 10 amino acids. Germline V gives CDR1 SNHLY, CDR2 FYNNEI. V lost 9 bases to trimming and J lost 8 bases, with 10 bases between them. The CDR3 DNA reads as TGTGCCAGTGAATACAGAACCCAGTACTTC. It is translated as CASEYRTQYF.

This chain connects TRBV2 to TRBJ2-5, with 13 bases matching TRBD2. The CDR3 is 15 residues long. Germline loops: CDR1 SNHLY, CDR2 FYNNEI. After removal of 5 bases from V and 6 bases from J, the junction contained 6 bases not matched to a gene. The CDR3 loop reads CASSRTSGSGKTQYF. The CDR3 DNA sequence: TGTGCCAGCAGTCGGACTAGCGGGAGTGGAAAGACCCAGTACTTC.